Sequencing of this T cell receptor (beta chain) was carried out in a study of cytomegalovirus exposure and HLA in healthy donors. Primers for the PCR totalled 60 Vbeta and 13 Jbeta. Profiled with immunoSEQ multiplex PCR; TCRdb holds only in-frame clones, not every one. The sample contains about 160,000 clones, less than 90% of which appear only once. Remarks on this clone: The antigen is not known.

Unmatched junction bases numbered 5, after V lost 4 bases and J lost 2 bases. CDR3 size: 15 residues. CDR1 is LNHDA and CDR2 is SQIVND in the germline V gene (reference sequence). Overall study findings and caveats: A link between a missense DCLRE1C variant and TCR beta V- and J-gene trimming emerged from a later analysis. Most observed TCR sequences were rare, whereas some public TCRs were detected in many donors. High sensitivity and specificity were reportedly achieved when the classifier diagnosed cytomegalovirus status. A reported reduction in N-insertions relative to the approximately 640-donor mean was seen in an Asian-associated ancestry cluster in a later analysis.

The J gene is TRBJ2-3, the V gene TRBV19; TRBD2 matches at 8 bases. This receptor was identified in a male donor in good health and CMV-seropositive. The sequenced sample was PBMCs. The CDR3 loop is CASSTLAGSTDTQYF. DNA for the CDR3: TGTGCCAGTAGTACTTTAGCGGGATCCACAGATACGCAGTATTTT. Using reference TRBV19 and TRBJ2-3 for the parts outside the CDR3, the full variable domain is DGGITQSPKYLFRKEGQNVTLSCEQNLNHDAMYWYRQDPGQGLRLIYYSQIVNDFQKGDIAEGYSVSREKKESFPLTVTSAQKNPTAFYLCASSTLAGSTDTQYFGPGTRLTVL.